This TCR beta chain is drawn from a study of T cell responses to AZD1222 COVID-19 vaccine. Notes on the study in general: Baseline antibody screening turned up just a handful of seropositive AZD1222 recipients.

Clones were read by immunoSEQ multiplex PCR, and TCRdb kept only the in-frame ones, dropping some. The sample lists around 140,000 clones; around 90% were seen once. Comments on this clone: Its antigen is undetermined.

The ends were cut back, 4 bases at V and 6 bases at J, with 18 bases in the middle. CDR1 and CDR2 from the germline V gene are MGHDK and SYGVNS. There are 15 residues in the CDR3. The rearrangement links TRBV25-1 to TRBJ1-1; a possible D gene is TRBD1 (6 bases). Sequences were derived from peripheral blood, sampled on day 0 of AZD1222 vaccination. The sequence was collected from an adult in good health. The CDR3 DNA sequence: TGTGCCAGCAGTGGAACGGGCCAGGGGATCGCTGAAGCTTTCTTT. This sequence encodes CASSGTGQGIAEAFF.